The clone carrying this T cell receptor beta chain was counted at least ten times. Its antigen is not known. The study based diagnoses on clinical symptoms, serum thyroxine and TRAb, thyroid ultrasound and orbital computed tomography. These data originate in a study of T cells in Graves' hyperthyroidism and ophthalmopathy. The CDR3 regions of TCR beta were amplified from RNA transcripts. First-round RT-PCR with HTBI primers amplified the TCR CDR3 region. TCRdb re-derived calls from the multiplex PCR reads in MiXCR, one entry per CDR3 protein. This table has about 340,000 distinct CDR3 sequences, 15% to 20% appearing once. Study-wide points: Blood samples included most of the expanded thyroid clonotypes exceeding 0.001.

With 0 bases clipped from V and 5 bases from J, the junction kept 9 bases outside the gene matches. The germline V gene encodes CDR1 DFQATT and CDR2 SNEGSKA (reference sequence). The CDR3 loop spans 15 amino acids. Sequenced sample: blood. The receptor was isolated from a woman aged 45-65 years with Graves' hyperthyroidism. The V call is TRBV20-1, the J call TRBJ2-5; 7 bases line up with TRBD1. The CDR3 reads CSARDPVEGAETQYF. The CDR3, as DNA: TGCAGTGCTAGAGACCCCGTTGAGGGGGCTGAGACCCAGTACTTC.